One and the same sample provided the 8 T cell receptor beta chains below, sequenced in a study of shared clonotypes between healthy human individuals. Assay used: immunoSEQ multiplex PCR; TCRdb lists only in-frame clones, some missing. Of 760,000 or so clones listed, about 96% are singletons. The naive CD8 fraction comprised CD45RO-negative cells positively selected for CCR7 and excluded terminally differentiated effector memory CD45RA+ cells. The sample taken for sequencing was naive CD8+ T cells sorted from blood. The receptor source for this set is a man aged 25-40 years in good health.

V is TRBV7-2 and J is TRBJ2-7, with unresolved D. Trimming took 0 bases from V and 5 from J, leaving 11 bases between them. The CDR3 loop spans 14 amino acids. The germline CDR1 and CDR2 sequences are SGHTA and FQGNSA. As DNA, the CDR3 is TGTGCCAGCAGCTTAGCCTCAAACCCGGACGAGCAGTACTTC. Translating it yields CASSLASNPDEQYF. Full variable domain (missing parts from reference TRBV7-2 and TRBJ2-7): GAGVSQSPSNKVTEKGKDVELRCDPISGHTALYWYRQSLGQGLEFLIYFQGNSAPDKSGLPSDRFSAERTGGSVSTLTIQRTQQEDSAVYLCASSLASNPDEQYFGPGTRLTVT.

This clone was found once. The V call is TRBV5-5, the J call TRBJ1-1; perhaps TRBD1 as D (6 bases). Per germline, CDR1 SGHKS and CDR2 YYEKEE (reference sequence). V shed 0 bases and J shed 5 bases, with 14 bases lying between them. The CDR3 loop spans 15 amino acids. CDR3 residues: CASSLVRGGWTEAFF. The CDR3 bases are TGTGCCAGCAGCTTGGTCAGAGGGGGTTGGACTGAAGCTTTCTTT.

CDR3 protein: CASTLTSNTRQFF. The CDR3 DNA reads TGTGCCAGCACCTTGACTAGCAACACCAGGCAGTTCTTC. The chain couples TRBV27 to TRBJ2-1, with TRBD2 matching 7 bases. V was pared by 7 bases and J by 12 bases, with 12 bases of the junction left unmatched. The CDR3 totals 13 residues. The germline V gene has CDR1 MNHEY and CDR2 SMNVEV (reference sequence).

The chain is built from TRBV6-6 and TRBJ1-1; TRBD1 agrees at 10 bases. J lost 2 bases, V lost 6 bases, and 6 bases had no gene match. CDR1 is MNHNY and CDR2 is SVGAGI in the germline V gene (reference sequence). This CDR3 is built from 15 residues. The CDR3 bases are TGTGCCAGCAGACCTCGGACAGGGGGAAACACTGAAGCTTTCTTT. It codes for CASRPRTGGNTEAFF.

This chain uses TRBV28 with TRBJ2-7; 8 positions agree with TRBD1. CDR1 is MDHEN and CDR2 is SYDVKM in the germline V gene. This CDR3 has 20 amino acids. Trimming removed 3 bases from V and 2 bases from J; junction bases left unmatched: 21. CDR3 sequence: CASSFFHDLTGGRTPYEQYF. In DNA, the CDR3 is TGTGCCAGCAGTTTCTTTCACGACCTTACAGGGGGGCGCACCCCCTACGAGCAGTACTTC.

This chain connects TRBV13 to TRBJ2-7, with 7 bases that match TRBD1. CDR3 size: 14 residues. Germline trimming cut 3 bases from V and 3 bases from J; bases unmatched to any gene: 5. Germline V CDR1 and CDR2: PRHDT, FYEKMQ (reference sequence). The CDR3 sequence is CASSFRDRVYEQYF. The CDR3, as DNA: TGTGCCAGCAGCTTTCGGGACAGAGTCTACGAGCAGTACTTC. The variable domain in full, completed from reference TRBV13 and TRBJ2-7, reads AAGVIQSPRHLIKEKRETATLKCYPIPRHDTVYWYQQGPGQDPQFLISFYEKMQSDKGSIPDRFSAQQFSDYHSELNMSSLELGDSALYFCASSFRDRVYEQYFGPGTRLTVT.

The chain combines TRBV20-1 with TRBJ2-2; D unresolved. Germline assignment: CDR1 DFQATT and CDR2 SNEGSKA (reference sequence). The germline V and J ends were trimmed by 5 bases and 8 bases, with 9 bases remaining between them. CDR3 length: 11 residues. CDR3 nucleotides: TGCAGTGCTGGCTCTTCGGGGGAGCTGTTTTTT. This sequence encodes CSAGSSGELFF.

This clone was detected once. The chain employs TRBV6-6 and TRBJ1-5; no definite D call. Germline CDR1 reads MNHNY; CDR2 reads SVGAGI (reference sequence). The CDR3 covers 14 residues. V was clipped by 0 bases and J by 5 bases, with 8 bases between them. CDR3 DNA sequence: TGTGCCAGCAGTTACTCCCAGCGGGATCAGCCCCAGCATTTT. Its protein is CASSYSQRDQPQHF.